A single sample is the source of the 30 T cell receptor beta chains below, sequenced in a study of early T cells in non-severe SARS-CoV-2 infection. TCRdb analysed the 5' RACE reads with MiXCR anew, one entry per CDR3 protein. The repertoire includes tens of thousands of distinct CDR3 sequences, under 6.5% of them detected once, and roughly 5.2% sits in the top ten. The specimen was whole blood. These receptors came from an adult who was a healthcare worker with PCR-confirmed SARS-CoV-2 infection or an uninfected control (not recorded which).

This clonotype was counted between two and nine times. The chain uses TRBV6-2 or TRBV6-3 and TRBJ2-7; 7 bases agree with TRBD1. Germline V gives CDR1 MNHEY, CDR2 SVGEGT. V trimming: 2 bases; J trimming: 3 bases; junction bases outside the gene matches: 7. The CDR3 is 15 amino acids. This chain's CDR3 is CASSYGDSLLYEQYF. CDR3 in DNA: TGTGCCAGCAGTTACGGGGACAGCCTTCTCTACGAGCAGTACTTC.

This clonotype was found many times. The chain joins TRBV11-3 to TRBJ2-1; TRBD2 aligns across 10 bases. CDR3 length: 21 residues. Germline V gene sequence: CDR1 SGHNT, CDR2 YENEEA. With 4 bases clipped from V and 2 bases from J, the junction kept 20 bases outside the gene matches. CDR3 nucleotide sequence: TGTGCCAGCAGCTACTCCCGATGGAACCTAGCGGGAGCGCAAACCTACAATGAGCAGTTCTTC. This gives the protein CASSYSRWNLAGAQTYNEQFF.

Within the sample, this clonotype is medium-sized. V and J are TRBV3-1 and TRBJ2-4; D not certain. Germline CDR1 is LGHDT and CDR2 is YNNKEL (reference sequence). V was pared by 3 bases and J by 0 bases, with 9 bases between. This CDR3 has 15 amino acids. As DNA, the CDR3 is TGTGCCAGCAGCCACGATGGGCTAGCCAAAAACATTCAGTACTTC. Amino acid sequence: CASSHDGLAKNIQYF. The variable domain in full, with the rest retrieved from reference TRBV3-1 and TRBJ2-4, is DTAVSQTPKYLVTQMGNDKSIKCEQNLGHDTMYWYKQDSKKFLKIMFSYNNKELIINETVPNRFSPKSPDKAHLNLHINSLELGDSAVYFCASSHDGLAKNIQYFGAGTRLSVL.

This clonotype was detected many times. The rearrangement uses TRBV4-3 and TRBJ1-1; TRBD1 might be the D (5 bases). The germline gives CDR1 LGHNA, CDR2 YSLEER. CDR3 length: 18 residues. V was pared by 0 bases and J by 0 bases, with 17 bases between. The CDR3 DNA is TGCGCCAGCAGCCAAGATCGGCCGGTCGGGACCCTGAACACTGAAGCTTTCTTT. It is translated as CASSQDRPVGTLNTEAFF.

This clonotype came up a few times. The rearrangement uses TRBV11-1 and TRBJ2-1; tentatively, D is TRBD2 (7 bases). Trimming took off 5 bases at V and 7 bases at J, with 18 bases between the two ends. The CDR3 loop spans 15 amino acids. CDR1 and CDR2 from the germline V gene are SGHAT and FQDESV (reference sequence). CDR3 bases: TGTGCCAGCAGCGCGGGGGCTCCCCTGGGGAATGAGCAGTTCTTC. Amino acids: CASSAGAPLGNEQFF.

This clonotype has a count of ten or more. The chain joins TRBV11-2 to TRBJ1-3, with D unclear. V gave up 3 bases and J gave up 0 bases, with 12 bases separating them. The CDR3 runs 16 residues. Germline V gene lookup returns CDR1 SGHAT and CDR2 FQNNGV. CDR3 sequence: CASSFPDGLSGNTIYF. The CDR3 DNA sequence: TGTGCCAGCAGCTTCCCCGACGGCCTCTCTGGAAACACCATATATTTT.

This clonotype came up many times. The chain uses TRBV5-6 and TRBJ2-7; the D gene is possibly TRBD1 (6 bases). The V end lost 4 bases, the J end lost 2 bases, and 19 bases lay between the germline ends. Germline V gene data show CDR1 as SGHDT and CDR2 as YYEEEE. The CDR3 runs to 16 residues. The CDR3 here is CASSDRTEWITYEQYF. DNA for the CDR3: TGTGCCAGCAGCGACCGGACAGAATGGATCACCTACGAGCAGTACTTC.

The chain recombines TRBV7-9 with TRBJ2-5, with D hard to call. The germline CDR1 and CDR2 sequences are SEHNR and FQNEAQ (reference sequence). CDR3 length: 11 residues. V was cut by 2 bases and J by 5 bases, with 3 bases left in between. CDR3 sequence: CASSLLETQYF. In DNA, the CDR3 is TGTGCCAGCAGCTTACTGGAGACCCAGTACTTC.

This clonotype has just a few counts. This chain links TRBV5-1 with TRBJ2-5, with 10 bases that match TRBD2. CDR3 length: 15 residues. The J segment lost 3 bases and the V segment lost 3 bases, leaving 5 bases of the junction unmatched. Germline V gene data show CDR1 as SGHRS and CDR2 as YFSETQ. CDR3 sequence: CASSWAGTSEETQYF. As DNA, the CDR3 is TGCGCCAGCAGCTGGGCCGGGACTAGCGAAGAGACCCAGTACTTC.

This clonotype has only a few counts. The chain is built from TRBV7-2 and TRBJ2-5; D might be TRBD1 or TRBD2, each matching 5 bases. CDR1 is SGHTA and CDR2 is FQGNSA in the germline V gene. This CDR3 is 11 amino acids long. Trimming took 4 bases from V and 13 from J, leaving 13 bases between them. The CDR3 here is CASSSTGASYF. CDR3 nucleotide sequence: TGTGCCAGCAGCTCCACCGGGGCCTCGTACTTC.

This clonotype has at least ten counts. CDR3 in DNA: TGTGCCAGCCCGAGCACCAGCTCCAGCACAGATACGCAGTATTTT. It yields the protein CASPSTSSSTDTQYF. The V call is TRBV2, the J call TRBJ2-3; no clear D. The CDR3 is 15 amino acids. Per germline, CDR1 SNHLY and CDR2 FYNNEI. V lost 8 bases to trimming and J lost 0 bases, with 15 bases between them.

The sample holds many counts of this clonotype. This rearrangement joins TRBV18 to TRBJ2-7; D remains ambiguous. The CDR3 runs 14 residues. The germline V gene encodes CDR1 KGHSH and CDR2 LQKENI. Trimming cost V 3 bases and J 3 bases, with 12 bases left between them. This CDR3 reads CASSPQDLFYEQYF. CDR3 in DNA: TGTGCCAGCTCACCCCAGGATCTGTTCTACGAGCAGTACTTC.

This clonotype qualifies as medium-sized. CDR3 residues: CSVGPGGPEQYF. CDR3 DNA: TGCAGCGTCGGTCCAGGGGGCCCCGAGCAGTACTTC. The chain links TRBV29-1 to TRBJ2-7, with TRBD1 matching over 8 bases. The V gene's germline CDR1 is SQVTM and CDR2 ANQGSEA. This CDR3 spans 12 amino acids. V gave up 6 bases and J gave up 6 bases; unmatched junction bases: 7.

Details on this clonotype: Sequence at one end of the junction differs from germline and may be a read error. This chain joins TRBV4-2 and TRBJ1-1; D not certain. Germline V gives CDR1 LGHNA, CDR2 YNFKEQ. The CDR3 is 14 amino acids. The CDR3 spells CASSQAGMNTEVFF. The CDR3, as DNA: TGTGCCAGCAGCCAAGCGGGGATGAACACTGAAGTTTTCTTT.

This clonotype was seen at least ten times. The chain carries TRBV12-3 or TRBV12-4 and TRBJ1-2, with unresolved D. The V end was cut by 4 bases, the J end by 0 bases, with 0 bases between. This CDR3 comprises 11 residues. The CDR3 loop reads CASSSNYGYTF. CDR3 DNA: TGTGCCAGCAGTTCTAACTATGGCTACACCTTC.

This clonotype was observed many times. The chain recombines TRBV4-1 with TRBJ2-3; D is unresolved. The CDR3 is 14 amino acids. Trimming took 1 base from V and 0 from J, leaving 5 bases between them. Germline V gene sequence: CDR1 MGHRA, CDR2 YSYEKL. In nucleotides, the CDR3 is TGCGCCAGCAGCCAAGGGCCTAGCACAGATACGCAGTATTTT. Its protein product is CASSQGPSTDTQYF.

This clonotype was seen repeatedly, ten times or more. V is TRBV18 and J is TRBJ1-6; no clear D. This CDR3 has 13 amino acids. The V gene lost 6 bases and the J gene lost 10 bases, with 13 bases spanning the gap. Germline V gene data show CDR1 as KGHSH and CDR2 as LQKENI. The CDR3 loop reads CASSPFRGSPLHF. As DNA, the CDR3 is TGTGCCAGCTCCCCTTTCCGGGGATCACCCCTCCACTTT.

The chain combines TRBV3-1 with TRBJ2-7, with unresolved D. This CDR3 comprises 11 residues. V lost 2 bases, J lost 1 base, and 0 bases lay in between. Germline CDR1 reads LGHDT; CDR2 reads YNNKEL (reference sequence). The CDR3 DNA reads TGTGCCAGCAGCCAATCCTACGAGCAGTACTTC. Its protein product is CASSQSYEQYF.

This clonotype was found many times. CDR3 loop: CASSEIGGNTEAFF. CDR3 sequence (DNA): TGTGCCAGCAGTGAGATAGGAGGGAACACTGAAGCTTTCTTT. The rearrangement joins TRBV12-3 or TRBV12-4 to TRBJ1-1; D gene unclear. Trimming left V 5 bases short and J 1 base short, with 11 bases between. The CDR3 runs to 14 residues.

In this sample, this clonotype turned up many times. The V gene is TRBV20-1, the J gene TRBJ1-2; D call uncertain. Germline V lookup: CDR1 DFQATT, CDR2 SNEGSKA (reference sequence). CDR3 length: 13 residues. With 1 base removed from V and 10 bases from J, the gap between germline ends came to 16 bases. The CDR3 sequence is CSARGAVLGFYTF. CDR3 DNA sequence: TGCAGTGCTAGAGGGGCAGTCTTAGGGTTCTACACCTTC.

This clonotype has at least ten counts. The chain joins TRBV7-2 to TRBJ1-1; perhaps TRBD1 as D (5 bases). The CDR3 runs to 14 residues. Germline values: CDR1 SGHTA, CDR2 FQGNSA. V was shortened by 5 bases and J by 1 base, with 11 bases between the two germline ends. This CDR3 reads CASSPHQGNTEAFF. In DNA form, the CDR3 reads TGTGCCAGCAGCCCCCACCAGGGGAACACTGAAGCTTTCTTT.

This clonotype occurred many times. This rearrangement joins TRBV29-1 to TRBJ2-3; TRBD1 or TRBD2 may be the D gene (5 bases each). Trimming removed 1 base at V and 6 bases at J, with 11 bases between. The length of the CDR3 is 13 residues. Per germline, CDR1 SQVTM and CDR2 ANQGSEA. The CDR3 sequence: CSVEGGVKDTQYF. CDR3 bases: TGCAGCGTTGAAGGAGGGGTCAAGGATACGCAGTATTTT.

This clonotype has at least ten counts. The chain couples TRBV20-1 to TRBJ2-5; the match to TRBD1 covers 7 bases. Germline assignment: CDR1 DFQATT and CDR2 SNEGSKA (reference sequence). The CDR3 is made up of 16 amino acids. V gave up 5 bases and J gave up 4 bases; unmatched junction bases: 16. CDR3 DNA: TGCAGTGCTTATACGAGCCCGACAGGGATACTAGAGACCCAGTACTTC. Amino acid sequence: CSAYTSPTGILETQYF.

This clonotype occurred many times. This sequence joins TRBV7-3 and TRBJ2-1; 13 bases match TRBD2. The CDR3 sequence is 17 residues long. The V gene end was trimmed by 2 bases and the J gene end by 4 bases; junction bases not matched to a gene: 5. The germline CDR1 and CDR2 sequences are SGHTA and FQGTGA. CDR3 protein: CASSLGQGLAGYNEQFF. The CDR3 DNA is TGTGCCAGCAGCTTAGGTCAGGGACTAGCGGGGTACAATGAGCAGTTCTTC.

The chain is built from TRBV12-3 or TRBV12-4 and TRBJ2-1; D unclear. V was cut by 1 base and J by 8 bases, with 12 bases left in between. This CDR3 comprises 14 residues. The chain's CDR3 is CASSLGDAFDEQFF. The CDR3 DNA follows: TGTGCCAGCAGTTTAGGAGACGCATTCGATGAGCAGTTCTTC.

This clonotype has a count of ten or more. The chain combines TRBV20-1 with TRBJ2-3, with 10 bases identical to TRBD2. Germline loops: CDR1 DFQATT, CDR2 SNEGSKA (reference sequence). The CDR3 is 14 residues long. V shed 6 bases and J 0 bases; nucleotides not matched to a gene: 3. CDR3: CSAKRGGSTDTQYF. The CDR3 DNA is TGCAGTGCCAAGCGGGGGGGAAGCACAGATACGCAGTATTTT.

In this sample, this clonotype turned up many times. The rearrangement uses TRBV3-1 and TRBJ2-1; 8 bases align to TRBD2. The V segment lost 4 bases and the J segment 9 bases; nucleotides outside the gene matches: 14. The CDR3 has 16 residues. Germline loops: CDR1 LGHDT, CDR2 YNNKEL (reference sequence). The CDR3: CASSPPGSRAGGEQFF. CDR3 sequence (DNA): TGTGCCAGCAGCCCTCCAGGGAGCCGTGCGGGAGGTGAGCAGTTCTTC.

This clonotype was seen many times. This chain joins TRBV7-3 and TRBJ2-3; D gene uncertain. CDR1 and CDR2 (germline): SGHTA, FQGTGA. The V end was cut by 3 bases, the J end by 3 bases, with 7 bases between. The CDR3 has 13 amino acids. For the CDR3, the DNA is TGTGCCAGCAGCTTTACCCGTACAGATACGCAGTATTTT. Translation: CASSFTRTDTQYF.

There are many counts of this clonotype. V gene TRBV20-1 combines with J gene TRBJ2-1, with TRBD2 matching 10 bases. The CDR3 is 15 residues long. The germline V gene has CDR1 DFQATT and CDR2 SNEGSKA (reference sequence). V was clipped by 5 bases and J by 7 bases; unmatched bases: 11. CDR3 sequence reads: CSAPSTSGIFNEQFF. Here the CDR3 DNA reads TGCAGTGCTCCATCCACTAGCGGGATTTTTAATGAGCAGTTCTTC.

There are many counts of this clonotype. This chain connects TRBV10-3 to TRBJ2-5; the D call may be TRBD1 or TRBD2 (5 bases each). The CDR3 is 15 residues long. V was pared by 3 bases and J by 0 bases, with 11 bases between. Germline CDR1 and CDR2: ENHRY and SYGVKD. Here the CDR3 reads CAISDPGRNQETQYF. In DNA form, the CDR3 reads TGTGCCATCAGTGACCCGGGACGTAACCAAGAGACCCAGTACTTC.